Below, 6 T cell receptor beta chains from the same sample are listed, as sequenced in a study of neurological immune-mediated disorders. TCRdb itself ran the 5' RACE reads through MiXCR, one entry per CDR3 protein. The data contain roughly 39,000 distinct CDR3 sequences, 4.8% of them singletons. Sequencing input: CD4+ T cells from blood. The receptor source for this set is a man aged 18 to 35 in good health.

This clonotype was recorded many times. The V gene is TRBV20-1, the J gene TRBJ2-3; TRBD2 agrees at 14 bases. The CDR3 has 15 amino acids. J gave up 5 bases and V 6 bases, and 7 bases lay outside the gene matches. Germline loops: CDR1 DFQATT, CDR2 SNEGSKA (reference sequence). The CDR3, as DNA: TGCAGTGCCAAAAGACTAGCGGGGGGGCAAGATACGCAGTATTTT. This codes for CSAKRLAGGQDTQYF.

This clonotype appeared many times. V is TRBV27 and J is TRBJ2-7, with 8 bases lining up with TRBD1. With V trimmed by 6 bases and J by 6 bases, 7 bases remained unmatched. Germline CDR1 is MNHEY and CDR2 is SMNVEV (reference sequence). CDR3 size: 13 residues. In DNA, the CDR3 is TGTGCCAGCAGGTGGACAGGGATGAGCGAGCAGTACTTC. Translated, it gives CASRWTGMSEQYF.

This clonotype was observed at least ten times. The chain has TRBV29-1 and TRBJ1-4; D ambiguous. V was trimmed by 5 bases and J by 10 bases, leaving 14 bases between them. Germline CDR1 SQVTM, CDR2 ANQGSEA. This CDR3 contains 12 residues. The CDR3 here is CSVLTGSRKLFF. In nucleotides, the CDR3 is TGCAGCGTTCTGACGGGCTCGAGAAAACTGTTTTTT. Full variable domain (missing parts from reference TRBV29-1 and TRBJ1-4): SAVISQKPSRDICQRGTSLTIQCQVDSQVTMMFWYRQQPGQSLTLIATANQGSEATYESGFVIDKFPISRPNLTFSTLTVSNMSPEDSSIYLCSVLTGSRKLFFGSGTQLSVL.

This clonotype was counted at least ten times. The chain uses TRBV14 and TRBJ2-6; tentatively, D is TRBD1 (5 bases). The CDR3 runs to 17 residues. Looked up from germline, CDR1 is SGHDN and CDR2 is FVKESK. Trimming cost V 2 bases and J 4 bases, with 15 bases left between them. CDR3 nucleotides: TGTGCCAGCAGCCAAAAGATGGGGCTCAGGGGGGCCAACGTCCTGACTTTC. It is translated as CASSQKMGLRGANVLTF.

This clonotype showed up many times. The chain is built from TRBV2 and TRBJ2-1; unclear D gene. Trimming pared 4 bases from V and 12 bases from J, leaving 10 bases between. Germline CDR1 is SNHLY and CDR2 is FYNNEI. The CDR3 loop spans 11 amino acids. The CDR3 here is CASSVQDGQFF. As DNA, the CDR3 is TGTGCCAGCAGTGTGCAGGACGGGCAGTTCTTC.

This clonotype has at least ten counts. The chain recombines TRBV14 with TRBJ1-1, with a weak D call TRBD1 (5 bases). This CDR3 comprises 13 residues. Germline lookup yields CDR1 SGHDN and CDR2 FVKESK. The V end was cut by 5 bases, the J end by 2 bases, with 9 bases between. The CDR3 DNA is TGTGCCAGCAGCTTCACAGGTAACACTGAAGCTTTCTTT. Protein sequence: CASSFTGNTEAFF.